The clone carrying this TCR beta chain was counted many times. Antigen unknown. The entry originates in a study of T-cell reconstitution after alpha-beta-depleted transplantation in children. Germline V lookup: CDR1 SGHVS, CDR2 FNYEAQ. This CDR3 has 15 amino acids. Trimming cost V 6 bases and J 1 base; bases outside gene matches: 5. The TCRbeta library incorporated unique molecular identifiers. TCRdb reprocessed the PCR reads via MiXCR and lists one record per CDR3 protein. Here the sample spans approximately 18,000 distinct CDR3 sequences, approximately 5.3% being singletons. Study outcomes and limitations: Reportedly, alpha-beta T cells present about two months post-transplant originated from several hundred expanded clones of graft origin. Most T-cell counts and diversity one year after the transplant came from T cells that were newly produced.

The material sequenced was PBMCs, taken before TCRalphabeta/CD19-depleted stem cell transplant. The receptor's source is a boy younger than 18 with acute lymphoblastic leukemia, due to receive a stem cell transplant. The V call is TRBV7-6, the J call TRBJ2-1, with 8 nucleotides matching TRBD2. CDR3 DNA sequence: TGTGCCAGCAGTTCGACTAGCGCATCCTACAATGAGCAGTTCTTC. This gives the protein CASSSTSASYNEQFF.